The 20 T cell receptor beta chains listed next were all sequenced from one sample in a study of blood T cell repertoires in COVID-19. The method was immunoSEQ multiplex PCR; TCRdb's version includes in-frame clones alone and lacks a portion of them. The sample holds more than 60,000 clones, roughly 80% seen once. Sequenced input: peripheral blood. These receptors originate from a woman aged 80 or over with acute or convalescent COVID-19.

The chain couples TRBV4-2 to TRBJ2-7; TRBD2 matches 11 bases. Germline V gene sequence: CDR1 LGHNA, CDR2 YNFKEQ. After removal of 4 bases from V and 2 bases from J, the junction contained 4 bases not matched to a gene. CDR3 length: 15 amino acids. CDR3 sequence (DNA): TGTGCCAGCAGCCCACGGACTAGCGGGCCCTACGAGCAGTACTTC. Amino acids: CASSPRTSGPYEQYF.

V usage is TRBV29-1 and J usage is TRBJ2-1; TRBD1 is a possible D gene (5 bases). The CDR3 runs to 12 residues. The V end was cut by 6 bases, the J end by 4 bases, with 10 bases between. Germline V lookup: CDR1 SQVTM, CDR2 ANQGSEA. CDR3 protein: CSVETAYNEQFF. The CDR3 region has the DNA TGCAGCGTAGAGACAGCGTACAATGAGCAGTTCTTC.

The chain employs TRBV5-5 and TRBJ2-2; 8 bases align to TRBD2. The V segment lost 5 bases and the J segment 7 bases; nucleotides outside the gene matches: 10. The CDR3 is made up of 15 amino acids. The germline V gene has CDR1 SGHKS and CDR2 YYEKEE (reference sequence). CDR3 bases: TGTGCCAGCAGAACCACGGGAGGGCCGGGCGGGGAGCTGTTTTTT. Its protein is CASRTTGGPGGELFF.

This sequence joins TRBV19 and TRBJ1-1; 11 bases fit TRBD1. The CDR3 length is 14 residues. Looked up from germline, CDR1 is LNHDA and CDR2 is SQIVND (reference sequence). The ends lost 5 bases at V and 11 bases at J; junction bases unmatched: 10. The DNA for the CDR3 is TGTGCCAGTAGTTTCACCGGGACAGGGGGAACCGCTTTCTTT. Its translation: CASSFTGTGGTAFF.

CDR3 sequence (DNA): TGTGCCACTCAGGGAAGGGCTGGCAATCAGCCCCAGCATTTT. It codes for CATQGRAGNQPQHF. The chain couples TRBV6-5 to TRBJ1-5; tentatively, D is TRBD1 (5 bases). Trimming cost V 10 bases and J 2 bases, with 15 bases left between them. The CDR3 loop spans 14 amino acids. The germline V gene has CDR1 MNHEY and CDR2 SVGAGI.

V and J are TRBV6-1 and TRBJ2-7, with 8 bases that match TRBD2. Per germline, CDR1 MNHNS and CDR2 SASEGT. This CDR3 is built from 16 residues. V was clipped by 1 base and J by 0 bases; unmatched bases: 5. CDR3 sequence: CASSEEATSGSYEQYF. The CDR3 DNA reads TGTGCCAGCAGTGAAGAAGCAACTAGCGGCTCCTACGAGCAGTACTTC.

The V call is TRBV27, the J call TRBJ2-1; tentatively, D is TRBD1 (6 bases). The CDR3 spans 15 residues. V was trimmed by 2 bases and J by 0 bases, leaving 8 bases between them. CDR1 is MNHEY and CDR2 is SMNVEV in the germline V gene (reference sequence). The chain's CDR3 is CASSLRQASYNEQFF. The CDR3 DNA sequence: TGTGCCAGCAGTTTAAGACAGGCCTCCTACAATGAGCAGTTCTTC.

The rearrangement links TRBV20-1 to TRBJ2-3, with a possible D match to TRBD2 (5 bases). The germline V gene encodes CDR1 DFQATT and CDR2 SNEGSKA (reference sequence). CDR3 size: 14 residues. V shed 3 bases and J shed 5 bases, with 15 bases lying between them. CDR3 bases: TGCAGTGCTAGTTCGTCTAGCATCATAGATACGCAGTATTTT. Its protein is CSASSSSIIDTQYF.

This chain connects TRBV18 to TRBJ2-7, with TRBD2 as a possible D gene (5 bases). Germline V CDR1 and CDR2: KGHSH, LQKENI. The CDR3 covers 14 residues. V was shortened by 3 bases and J by 2 bases, with 11 bases between the two germline ends. Here the CDR3 DNA reads TGTGCCAGCTCACCGGCGGGTTTCACCTACGAGCAGTACTTC. Translating gives CASSPAGFTYEQYF.

The gene calls are TRBV18 and TRBJ2-5, with 12 bases matching TRBD2. The trim removed 7 bases at V and 4 bases at J, leaving 7 bases unmatched. CDR1 KGHSH and CDR2 LQKENI come from the germline V gene. CDR3 size: 15 residues. This CDR3 reads CASCRTSGIAETQYF. The CDR3 DNA reads as TGTGCCAGCTGTCGGACTAGCGGGATAGCAGAGACCCAGTACTTC. Using reference TRBV18 and TRBJ2-5 for the parts outside the CDR3, the full variable domain is NAGVMQNPRHLVRRRGQEARLRCSPMKGHSHVYWYRQLPEEGLKFMVYLQKENIIDESGMPKERFSAEFPKEGPSILRIQQVVRGDSAAYFCASCRTSGIAETQYFGPGTRLLVL.

This chain links TRBV6-5 with TRBJ2-7; the match to TRBD1 covers 9 bases. The CDR3 is 13 amino acids. Germline assignment: CDR1 MNHEY and CDR2 SVGAGI. The J segment lost 3 bases and the V segment lost 6 bases, leaving 3 bases of the junction unmatched. CDR3 DNA sequence: TGTGCCAGCAGGGAGGGACAGGGCTACGAGCAGTACTTC. Its translation: CASREGQGYEQYF.

DNA of the CDR3: TGTGCCAGCAGTTTATGGGGGGGCGCATCCAAAAACATTCAGTACTTC. It is translated as CASSLWGGASKNIQYF. The chain couples TRBV27 to TRBJ2-4; D may be TRBD2 (7 bases). The V end lost 1 base, the J end lost 2 bases, and 12 bases lay between the germline ends. The germline V gene has CDR1 MNHEY and CDR2 SMNVEV (reference sequence). This CDR3 has 16 residues.

This chain uses TRBV6-2 or TRBV6-3 with TRBJ1-6; D remains unclear. With 2 bases removed from V and 8 bases from J, the gap between germline ends came to 10 bases. CDR1 and CDR2 (germline): MNHEY, SVGEGT. The CDR3 consists of 14 residues. CDR3 region: CASSYTPSDSPLHF. CDR3 bases: TGTGCCAGCAGTTACACTCCCAGCGATTCACCCCTCCACTTT.

V and J are TRBV28 and TRBJ2-1; 13 nucleotides agree with TRBD2. CDR1 is MDHEN, CDR2 SYDVKM, per germline. This CDR3 is built from 15 residues. V gave up 2 bases and J gave up 6 bases; unmatched junction bases: 1. Here the CDR3 reads CASSLTSGRVNEQFF. The DNA of the CDR3 is TGTGCCAGCAGTTTAACTAGCGGGAGGGTCAATGAGCAGTTCTTC.

The chain joins TRBV28 to TRBJ2-1, with 7 nucleotides matching TRBD1. V was pared by 3 bases and J by 4 bases, with 12 bases of the junction left unmatched. CDR3 length: 17 amino acids. Germline V gene sequence: CDR1 MDHEN, CDR2 SYDVKM. The CDR3 spells CASSFDRWGQKYNEQFF. The CDR3 DNA reads TGTGCCAGCAGTTTTGATCGCTGGGGACAGAAATACAATGAGCAGTTCTTC.

CDR3 sequence: CASGLVGGQGSSYEQYF. CDR3 in DNA: TGTGCTAGTGGTTTGGTTGGGGGACAGGGGAGCTCCTACGAGCAGTACTTC. This chain connects TRBV12-5 to TRBJ2-7; 10 bases match TRBD1. The CDR3 is made up of 17 amino acids. V was pared by 0 bases and J by 0 bases, with 5 bases of the junction left unmatched. Looked up from germline, CDR1 is LGHNT and CDR2 is FRNRAP.

This rearrangement joins TRBV7-8 to TRBJ1-1, with 8 bases identical to TRBD1. The V segment lost 8 bases and the J segment 1 base; nucleotides outside the gene matches: 12. CDR3 length: 16 residues. The germline gives CDR1 SGHVS, CDR2 FQNEAQ. The CDR3 DNA sequence: TGTGCCAGCCGTATGAGACCAACAGGGGGGAACACTGAAGCTTTCTTT. This gives the protein CASRMRPTGGNTEAFF.

V is TRBV7-2 and J is TRBJ2-7; tentatively, D is TRBD1 (6 bases). V was cut by 2 bases and J by 0 bases, with 14 bases left in between. Germline V gene data show CDR1 as SGHTA and CDR2 as FQGNSA. There are 16 residues in the CDR3. The CDR3 DNA reads as TGTGCCAGCAGCTTAAGATCCGGGACATTCTCCTACGAGCAGTACTTC. It codes for CASSLRSGTFSYEQYF.

A single count supports this clone. V gene TRBV5-1 combines with J gene TRBJ2-3; D ambiguous. The CDR3 spans 15 residues. V gave up 0 bases and J gave up 0 bases, with 8 bases separating them. CDR1 and CDR2 (germline): SGHRS, YFSETQ. The CDR3 loop is CASSLGITSTDTQYF. DNA for the CDR3: TGCGCCAGCAGCTTGGGAATTACTAGCACAGATACGCAGTATTTT.

The chain uses TRBV6-5 and TRBJ1-1, with 8 bases that match TRBD1. This CDR3 spans 14 amino acids. Germline assignment: CDR1 MNHEY and CDR2 SVGAGI. V was pared by 8 bases and J by 2 bases, with 7 bases of the junction left unmatched. CDR3 DNA: TGTGCCAGCCGGGGAGGACAGGGCAACACTGAAGCTTTCTTT. Its translation is CASRGGQGNTEAFF.